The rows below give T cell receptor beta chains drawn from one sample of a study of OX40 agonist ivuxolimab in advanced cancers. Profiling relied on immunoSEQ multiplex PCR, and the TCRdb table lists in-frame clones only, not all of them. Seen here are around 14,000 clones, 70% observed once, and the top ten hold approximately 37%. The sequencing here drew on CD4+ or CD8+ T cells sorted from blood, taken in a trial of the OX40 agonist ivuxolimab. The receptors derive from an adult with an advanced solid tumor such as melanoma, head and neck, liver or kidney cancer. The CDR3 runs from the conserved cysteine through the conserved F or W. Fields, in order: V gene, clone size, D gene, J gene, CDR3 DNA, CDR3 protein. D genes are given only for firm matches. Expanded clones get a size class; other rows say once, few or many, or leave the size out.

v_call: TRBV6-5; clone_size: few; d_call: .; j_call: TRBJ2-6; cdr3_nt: TGTGCCAGCAGTCCCGGTCCTGGGGCCAACGTCCTGACTTTC; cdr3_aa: CASSPGPGANVLTF
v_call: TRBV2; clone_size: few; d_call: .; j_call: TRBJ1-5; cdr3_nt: TGTGCCAGCAGTGAATGGGGCCGGGGTTCGAGCAATCAGCCCCAGCATTTT; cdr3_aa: CASSEWGRGSSNQPQHF
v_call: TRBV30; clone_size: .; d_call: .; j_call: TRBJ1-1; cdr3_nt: TGTGCCTGGAGTGTCGGCACTGAAGCTTTCTTT; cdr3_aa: CAWSVGTEAFF
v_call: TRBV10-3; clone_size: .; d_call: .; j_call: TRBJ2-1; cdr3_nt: TGTGCCATCAGTGAGATGGCTCTAGACACCTACAATGAGCAGTTCTTC; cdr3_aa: CAISEMALDTYNEQFF
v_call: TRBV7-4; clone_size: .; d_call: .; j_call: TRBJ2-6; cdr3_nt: TGTGCCAGCAGCCCGCAGAATTCCTCACAAAGTCGGGCCAACGTCCTGACTTTC; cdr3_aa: CASSPQNSSQSRANVLTF
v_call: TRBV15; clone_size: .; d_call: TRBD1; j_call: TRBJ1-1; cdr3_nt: TGTGCCACCAGCAACCCGGGACAGCCGAACACTGAAGCTTTCTTT; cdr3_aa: CATSNPGQPNTEAFF
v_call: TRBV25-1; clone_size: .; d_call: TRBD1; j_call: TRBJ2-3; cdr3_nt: TGTGCCAGCAGTGGGTCCACAGGGGAAACAGATACGCAGTATTTT; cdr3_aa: CASSGSTGETDTQYF
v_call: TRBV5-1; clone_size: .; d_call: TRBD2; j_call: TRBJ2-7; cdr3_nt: TGCGCCAGCAGCTTGACTAGCGGGTTCTACGAGCAGTACTTC; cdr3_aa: CASSLTSGFYEQYF
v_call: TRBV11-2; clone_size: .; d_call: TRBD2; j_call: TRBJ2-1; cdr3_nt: TGTGCCAGCAGCTTAGCGGGGGGGTACAATGAGCAGTTCTTC; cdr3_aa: CASSLAGGYNEQFF
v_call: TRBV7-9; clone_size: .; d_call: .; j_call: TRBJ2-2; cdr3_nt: TGTGCCAGCAGACCTAACACCGGGGAGCTGTTTTTT; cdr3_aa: CASRPNTGELFF
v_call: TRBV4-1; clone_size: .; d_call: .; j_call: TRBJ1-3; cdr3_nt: TGCGCCAGCAGCCAAGATCTCACGCCGGGAAACACCATATATTTT; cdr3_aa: CASSQDLTPGNTIYF
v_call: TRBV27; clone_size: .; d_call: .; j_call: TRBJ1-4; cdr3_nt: TGTGCCAGCAGTCTTAGGGCGGGGGGGAACGAAAAACTGTTTTTT; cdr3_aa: CASSLRAGGNEKLFF
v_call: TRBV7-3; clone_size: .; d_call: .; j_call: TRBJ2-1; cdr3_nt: TGTGCCAGCAGTCCTTCGGGCTTCAATGAGCAGTTCTTC; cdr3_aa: CASSPSGFNEQFF
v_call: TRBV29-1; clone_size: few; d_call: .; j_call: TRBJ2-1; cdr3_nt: TGCAGCGCCGAGAGCTCCTACAATGAGCAGTTCTTC; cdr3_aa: CSAESSYNEQFF
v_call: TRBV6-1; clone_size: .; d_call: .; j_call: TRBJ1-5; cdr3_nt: TGTGCCAGCAGTGAAGATCGGGGGGCGGCTCAGCCCCAGCATTTT; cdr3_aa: CASSEDRGAAQPQHF
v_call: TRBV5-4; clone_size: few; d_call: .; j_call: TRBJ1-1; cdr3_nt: TGTGCCAGCAGCTTGTCCCGAAACACTGAAGCTTTCTTT; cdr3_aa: CASSLSRNTEAFF
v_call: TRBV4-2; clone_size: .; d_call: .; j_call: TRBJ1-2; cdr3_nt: TGTGCCAGCAGCCAAGATTCGGGGGACCATGGCTACACCTTC; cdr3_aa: CASSQDSGDHGYTF
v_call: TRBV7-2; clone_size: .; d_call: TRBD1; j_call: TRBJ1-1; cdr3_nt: TGTGCCAGCAGCTTAGTGTCACAGGGGGGAACTGAAGCTTTCTTT; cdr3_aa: CASSLVSQGGTEAFF
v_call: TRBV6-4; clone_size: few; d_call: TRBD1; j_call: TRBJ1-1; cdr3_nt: TGTGCCAGCAGTGACAGGGGGCCCACTGAAGCTTTCTTT; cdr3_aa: CASSDRGPTEAFF
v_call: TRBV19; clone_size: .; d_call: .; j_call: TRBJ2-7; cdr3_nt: TGTGCCAGTAGTATAGTAGGCTCCCCCCTCTACGAGCAGTACTTC; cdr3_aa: CASSIVGSPLYEQYF
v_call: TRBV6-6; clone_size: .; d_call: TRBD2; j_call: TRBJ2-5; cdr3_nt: TGTGCCCCCTTAGCGGGCAGCCAGCAAGAGACCCAGTACTTC; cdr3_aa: CAPLAGSQQETQYF
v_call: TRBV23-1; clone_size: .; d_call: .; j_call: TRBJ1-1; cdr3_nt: TGCGCCAGCAGTCAATCTGCGGTGCGGGCTGAAGCTTTCTTT; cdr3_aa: CASSQSAVRAEAFF
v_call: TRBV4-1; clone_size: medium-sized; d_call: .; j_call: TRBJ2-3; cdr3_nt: TGCGCCAGCAGCCAAGTGGGACTCGACACAGATACGCAGTATTTT; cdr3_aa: CASSQVGLDTDTQYF
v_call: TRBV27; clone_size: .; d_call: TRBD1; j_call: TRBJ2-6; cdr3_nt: TGTGCCAGCAGGGAGACAGGGTCTGGGGCCAACGTCCTGACTTTC; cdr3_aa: CASRETGSGANVLTF
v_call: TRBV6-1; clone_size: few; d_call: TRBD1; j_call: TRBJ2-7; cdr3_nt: TGTGCCAGCAGTGGACAGGGTTCTTACGAGCAGTACTTC; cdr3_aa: CASSGQGSYEQYF
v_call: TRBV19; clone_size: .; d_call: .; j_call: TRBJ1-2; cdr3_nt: TGTGCCAGTAGTACTACACTGACCACCTATGGCTACACCTTC; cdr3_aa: CASSTTLTTYGYTF
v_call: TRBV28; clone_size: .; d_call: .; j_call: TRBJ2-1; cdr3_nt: TGTGCCAGCACCTTGGGGAGCCTACCTTACAATGAGCAGTTCTTC; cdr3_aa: CASTLGSLPYNEQFF
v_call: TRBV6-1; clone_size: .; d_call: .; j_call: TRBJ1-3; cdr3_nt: TGTGCCAGCAGTGAAGTGGGGAACACCATATATTTT; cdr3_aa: CASSEVGNTIYF
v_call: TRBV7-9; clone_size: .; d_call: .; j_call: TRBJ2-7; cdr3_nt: TGTGCCAGCAGCAGAGGTGTATCCTACGAGCAGTACTTC; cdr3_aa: CASSRGVSYEQYF
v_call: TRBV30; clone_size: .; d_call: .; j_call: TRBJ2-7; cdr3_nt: TGTGCCTGGAGTGTATCCGGGCCACCCTACGAGCAGTACTTC; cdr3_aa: CAWSVSGPPYEQYF
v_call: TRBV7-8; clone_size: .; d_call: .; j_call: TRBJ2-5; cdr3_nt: TGTGCCAGCAGCCCCACCGGCGATGGGACCCAGTACTTC; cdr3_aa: CASSPTGDGTQYF
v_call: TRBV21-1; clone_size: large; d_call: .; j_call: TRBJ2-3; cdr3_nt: TGTGCCAGCAGCGAGCTTGATAGCGGGAGGGCCTCTGCAGATACGCAGTATTTT; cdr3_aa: CASSELDSGRASADTQYF
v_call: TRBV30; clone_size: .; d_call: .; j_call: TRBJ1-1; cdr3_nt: TGTGCCTGGAGCGGTTTGGACAGCTTGAACACTGAAGCTTTCTTT; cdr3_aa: CAWSGLDSLNTEAFF
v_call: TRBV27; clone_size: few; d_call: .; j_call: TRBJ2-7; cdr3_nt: TGTGCCAGCGGAGGGCGGGACCCCTACGAGCAGTACTTC; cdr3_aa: CASGGRDPYEQYF
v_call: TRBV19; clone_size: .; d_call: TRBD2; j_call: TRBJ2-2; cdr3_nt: TGTGCCAGTAGTATCCTAGCGGGAGAAACCGGGGAGCTGTTTTTT; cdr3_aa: CASSILAGETGELFF
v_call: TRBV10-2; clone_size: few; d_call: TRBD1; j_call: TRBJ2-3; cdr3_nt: TGCGCCAGCACAGACAGGGTGAGGACAGATACGCAGTATTTT; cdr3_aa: CASTDRVRTDTQYF
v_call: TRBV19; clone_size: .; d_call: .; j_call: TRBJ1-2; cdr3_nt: TGTGCCAGTAGTATTCTGGGGACCGACACTAACGGCTACACCTTC; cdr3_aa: CASSILGTDTNGYTF
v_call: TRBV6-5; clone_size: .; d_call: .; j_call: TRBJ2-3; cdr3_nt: TGTGCCAGCACGCCACTGGGGGCCCCAGATACGCAGTATTTT; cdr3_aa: CASTPLGAPDTQYF
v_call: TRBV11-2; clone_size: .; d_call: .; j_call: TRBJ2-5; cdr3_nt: TGTGCCAGCAGCTTGCTGGGAGAGACCCAGTACTTC; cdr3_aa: CASSLLGETQYF
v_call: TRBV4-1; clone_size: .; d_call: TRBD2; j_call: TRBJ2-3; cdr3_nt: TGCGCCAGCAGCCAAGATCGTGCGGGAGGGAACACAGATACGCAGTATTTT; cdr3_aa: CASSQDRAGGNTDTQYF
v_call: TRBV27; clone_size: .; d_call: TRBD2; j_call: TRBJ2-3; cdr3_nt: TGTGCCAGCAGCCCCGGATCTGATCCGGGACTAGCGGGGCCCACAGATACGCAGTATTTT; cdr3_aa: CASSPGSDPGLAGPTDTQYF
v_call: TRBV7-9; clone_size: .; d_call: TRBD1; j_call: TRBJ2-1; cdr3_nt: TGTGCCAGCAGCGTCCGGGACAGGCCCCCGGGACCCGAGCAGTTCTTC; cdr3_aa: CASSVRDRPPGPEQFF
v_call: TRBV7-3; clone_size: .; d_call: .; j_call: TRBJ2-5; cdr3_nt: TGTGCCAGCAGCTTAGGAGTAGCCAGAGTCGAGACCCAGTACTTC; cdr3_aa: CASSLGVARVETQYF
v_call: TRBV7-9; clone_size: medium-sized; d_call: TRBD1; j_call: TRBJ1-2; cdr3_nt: TGTGCCAGCAGCTTAGCGGAGGGACAGGGGATCTATGGCTACACCTTC; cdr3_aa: CASSLAEGQGIYGYTF
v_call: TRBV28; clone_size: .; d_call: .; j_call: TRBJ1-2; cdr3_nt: TGTGCCAGCAGTTTCCGGGGGCGCGACTATGGCTACACCTTC; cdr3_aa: CASSFRGRDYGYTF
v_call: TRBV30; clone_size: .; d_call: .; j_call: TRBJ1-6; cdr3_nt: TGTGCCTGGAATCCGCAGGGAAATTCACCCCTCCACTTT; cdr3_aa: CAWNPQGNSPLHF
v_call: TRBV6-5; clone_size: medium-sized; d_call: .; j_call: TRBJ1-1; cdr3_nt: TGTGCCAGCAGTTTCTACGGGGGCGGCACTGAAGCTTTCTTT; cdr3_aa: CASSFYGGGTEAFF
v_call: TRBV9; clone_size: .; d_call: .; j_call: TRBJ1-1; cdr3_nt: TGTGCCAGCAGCGTAGGGAGTCTGAACACTGAAGCTTTCTTT; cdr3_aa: CASSVGSLNTEAFF
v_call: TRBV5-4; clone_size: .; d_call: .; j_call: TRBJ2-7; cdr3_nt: TGTGCCAGCAGTTTCGGTGTGGTTGCCTACGAGCAGTACTTC; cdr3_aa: CASSFGVVAYEQYF
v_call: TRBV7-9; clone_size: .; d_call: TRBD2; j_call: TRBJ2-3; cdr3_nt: TGTGCCAGCAGCTTTTGGCGGGAGGGCCTGGATACGCAGTATTTT; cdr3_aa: CASSFWREGLDTQYF